What follows describes a single T cell receptor beta chain. The method was immunoSEQ multiplex PCR; TCRdb's version includes in-frame clones alone and lacks a portion of them. The sample contains approximately 210,000 clones, approximately 83% of which appear only once. The data originate from a study of blood T cell repertoires in COVID-19. For recovered donors of Cohort 3, there were two negative PCRs, clearance, or symptom resolution. The germline gives CDR1 SGHDN, CDR2 FVKESK. V dropped 3 bases and J dropped 2 bases, with 15 bases sitting between them. The CDR3 has 16 residues. The chain carries TRBV14 and TRBJ2-3; D remains ambiguous. The sequenced material came from PBMCs or T cells enriched from blood (not recorded which). The origin of this receptor is a woman aged 55-75 years who had recovered from COVID-19. In DNA form, the CDR3 reads TGTGCCAGCAGCCAGTTCAGCCAGGCAAACACAGATACGCAGTATTTT. Protein sequence: CASSQFSQANTDTQYF.